The 4 T cell receptor beta chains presented below share a single source sample, sequenced in a study of vaccination effects on CD4 cells after COVID-19. Antigens of these TCRs are unknown. Measured with immunoSEQ multiplex PCR; TCRdb has only the in-frame clones, and not every one. The sample has about 66,000 clones; 70% to 80% are singletons. Isolation of CD4+ T cells took place after more than 9 days of culture. The vaccine given was either BNT162b2 or mRNA-1273, in two doses. Specimen: CD4+ T cells from PBMCs cultured without peptide, collected after COVID-19 vaccination. The receptors were sampled from a human donor who received a COVID-19 vaccine.

J is TRBJ2-3 and V is TRBV27; 12 bases map to TRBD1. Germline V CDR1 and CDR2: MNHEY, SMNVEV (reference sequence). The J segment lost 4 bases and the V segment lost 2 bases, leaving 1 base of the junction unmatched. This CDR3 is built from 15 residues. The CDR3 sequence is CASSLRDRGPDTQYF. The CDR3 DNA sequence: TGTGCCAGCAGTTTAAGGGACAGGGGGCCAGATACGCAGTATTTT.

The J gene is TRBJ1-4, the V gene TRBV10-2, with a possible D match to TRBD1 (6 bases). The germline V and J ends were trimmed by 6 bases and 0 bases, with 8 bases remaining between them. Germline V gene lookup returns CDR1 WSHSY and CDR2 SAAADI. The CDR3 sequence is 14 residues long. The CDR3 spells CASRRTATNEKLFF. The CDR3 bases are TGCGCCAGCAGAAGGACAGCAACTAATGAAAAACTGTTTTTT.

J is TRBJ1-1 and V is TRBV19; D might be TRBD1 (5 bases). V was cut by 3 bases and J by 10 bases, with 15 bases left in between. Germline V gives CDR1 LNHDA, CDR2 SQIVND (reference sequence). The CDR3 totals 13 residues. CDR3 loop: CASSMRQRVRAFF. CDR3 DNA sequence: TGTGCCAGTAGTATGAGACAGCGCGTGCGAGCTTTCTTT.

The chain carries TRBV24-1 and TRBJ2-5; D is perhaps TRBD1 (5 bases). The CDR3 sequence is 15 residues long. Germline lookup yields CDR1 KGHDR and CDR2 SFDVKD. V shed 3 bases and J shed 5 bases, with 15 bases lying between them. CDR3 amino acids: CATSDPHRGRETQYF. CDR3 coding DNA: TGTGCCACCAGTGATCCCCATAGGGGCCGGGAGACCCAGTACTTC.